The 3 T cell receptor beta chains in this list originate from one sample, sequenced in a study of T-cell reconstitution after alpha-beta-depleted transplantation in children. A library of TCRbeta sequences, prepared with unique molecular identifiers, was generated. TCRdb independently ran MiXCR on the PCR reads; one entry per CDR3 protein. Of about 510,000 distinct CDR3 sequences in the sample, 11% are singletons; the top ten hold 12% to 15%. Sequenced here: PBMCs, mostly from graft donor cells, sampled 180 days after TCRalphabeta/CD19-depleted stem cell transplant. Source of these receptors: a female patient between 2 and 15 years old who had a stem cell transplant for aplastic anemia, so the T cells may come from the graft donor.

This chain uses TRBV7-9 with TRBJ1-1; D remains unclear. V was clipped by 2 bases and J by 6 bases, with 16 bases between them. The CDR3 spans 15 residues. Germline V CDR1 and CDR2: SEHNR, FQNEAQ (reference sequence). The CDR3, as DNA: TGTGCCAGCAGCTTAAGGATCTGGGCTGAGGCTGAAGCTTTCTTT. Its protein is CASSLRIWAEAEAFF.

This clonotype has ten or more counts. This chain links TRBV7-7 with TRBJ2-5, with D hard to call. V was pared by 2 bases and J by 4 bases, with 5 bases between. The germline V gene has CDR1 SSHAT and CDR2 FNYEAQ (reference sequence). The CDR3 consists of 12 residues. The CDR3 DNA reads as TGTGCCAGCAGCTTAAAAGGAGAGACCCAGTACTTC. Amino acids: CASSLKGETQYF.

The CDR3 protein is CASSQDLTRAVYEQYF. DNA for the CDR3: TGTGCCAGCAGCCAAGATCTTACTAGGGCTGTCTACGAGCAGTACTTC. This chain connects TRBV3-1 to TRBJ2-7; a possible D gene is TRBD2 (5 bases). CDR3 length: 16 amino acids. Germline values: CDR1 LGHDT, CDR2 YNNKEL (reference sequence). Between the trimmed V and J ends, which lost 0 bases and 3 bases, there was a span of 15 bases.